Shown below are 27 T cell receptor beta chains from a single sample sequenced in a study of blood T cell repertoires in COVID-19. Measured with immunoSEQ multiplex PCR; TCRdb has only the in-frame clones, and not every one. Among 150,000 to 200,000 clones, nearly 85% were seen once, and the ten largest hold roughly 5.1%. Sequencing was carried out using peripheral blood. The source of these receptors is a woman aged 25 to 39 with acute or convalescent COVID-19.

This chain uses TRBV28 with TRBJ2-4; 7 bases match TRBD1. The CDR3 length is 13 residues. The junction had 4 bases not matched to a gene; V was cut back by 6 bases and J by 5 bases. Looked up from germline, CDR1 is MDHEN and CDR2 is SYDVKM. For the CDR3, the DNA is TGTGCCAGCAGCCAACAGGGGCAAAACATTCAGTACTTC. Translated, it gives CASSQQGQNIQYF.

This clone was picked up one time. The chain recombines TRBV27 with TRBJ2-1, with D hard to call. The V gene lost 3 bases and the J gene lost 2 bases, with 8 bases spanning the gap. Germline CDR1 MNHEY, CDR2 SMNVEV (reference sequence). The CDR3 extends over 14 amino acids. The chain's CDR3 is CASSFRYPYNEQFF. The CDR3 DNA follows: TGTGCCAGCAGTTTCAGGTATCCCTACAATGAGCAGTTCTTC.

The chain employs TRBV24-1 and TRBJ1-1; the D is unclear. Germline values: CDR1 KGHDR, CDR2 SFDVKD. The CDR3 loop spans 14 amino acids. Trimming pared 4 bases from V and 1 base from J, leaving 9 bases between. The CDR3 DNA reads as TGTGCCACCAGTGACCGTCGGGGGAACACTGAAGCTTTCTTT. Protein product: CATSDRRGNTEAFF.

The genes are TRBV7-3 and TRBJ2-1; 9 bases fit TRBD2. Germline CDR1 SGHTA, CDR2 FQGTGA. The CDR3 loop spans 16 amino acids. V lost 1 base to trimming and J lost 4 bases; unmatched junction nucleotides: 5. CDR3 sequence (DNA): TGTGCCAGCAGCTTAAACCGGCTAGCGGGGTACAATGAGCAGTTCTTC. This gives the protein CASSLNRLAGYNEQFF.

V is TRBV6-6 and J is TRBJ2-1; 9 nucleotides agree with TRBD2. Germline CDR1 MNHNY, CDR2 SVGAGI (reference sequence). Trimming cost V 5 bases and J 3 bases; bases outside gene matches: 11. This CDR3 spans 17 amino acids. The CDR3 loop is CASSPARSSGVYNEQFF. The CDR3 DNA reads as TGTGCCAGCAGTCCAGCTAGGTCTAGCGGGGTCTACAATGAGCAGTTCTTC.

This clone has a handful of counts. The gene calls are TRBV2 and TRBJ1-1, with a possible D match to TRBD1 (5 bases). CDR1 SNHLY and CDR2 FYNNEI come from the germline V gene. V lost 7 bases and J lost 4, with 7 bases in between. The CDR3 has 11 amino acids. CDR3 protein: CASTQGTEAFF. The DNA for the CDR3 is TGTGCCAGCACCCAGGGCACTGAAGCTTTCTTT.

This clone has a handful of counts. V gene TRBV7-9 combines with J gene TRBJ1-4, with 7 bases aligning to TRBD1. CDR1 SEHNR and CDR2 FQNEAQ come from the germline V gene (reference sequence). Unmatched junction bases numbered 10, after V lost 6 bases and J lost 3 bases. This CDR3 spans 16 amino acids. CDR3 protein: CASRSNTGAPNEKLFF. The CDR3 coding sequence is TGTGCCAGCAGGTCCAATACAGGGGCCCCTAATGAAAAACTGTTTTTT.

CDR3 nucleotides: TGTGCCAGCAGCCGATACAGGGGGATAAGCAATCAGCCCCAGCATTTT. Translation: CASSRYRGISNQPQHF. The chain recombines TRBV7-8 with TRBJ1-5; 8 nucleotides line up with TRBD1. CDR1 SGHVS and CDR2 FQNEAQ come from the germline V gene. Trimming cost V 5 bases and J 1 base; bases outside gene matches: 7. The CDR3 is 16 amino acids.

The V and J genes are TRBV5-1 and TRBJ1-1, with D perhaps TRBD1 (5 bases). Between the trimmed V and J ends, which lost 0 bases and 4 bases, there was a span of 13 bases. The CDR3 is made up of 15 amino acids. Germline CDR1 and CDR2: SGHRS and YFSETQ. This CDR3 reads CASSLAQGRGTEAFF. The CDR3 DNA is TGCGCCAGCAGCTTGGCCCAGGGTAGGGGCACTGAAGCTTTCTTT.

Comment on this clone: At one boundary the junction diverges from the germline segment, which might be a read error. The rearrangement joins TRBV30 to TRBJ1-4; 9 nucleotides match TRBD1. Germline V gene sequence: CDR1 GTSNPN, CDR2 SVGIG (reference sequence). The CDR3 loop spans 12 amino acids. CDR3 residues: CAWSPFRDRVYF. Here the CDR3 DNA reads TGTGCCTGGAGTCCTTTTCGGGACAGGGTTTATTTT.

This chain uses TRBV28 with TRBJ1-2, with D hard to call. Germline loops: CDR1 MDHEN, CDR2 SYDVKM. CDR3 length: 13 residues. The V gene lost 6 bases and the J gene lost 2 bases, with 10 bases spanning the gap. CDR3 protein: CASRARKNYGYTF. CDR3 nucleotides: TGTGCCAGCAGGGCCCGAAAAAACTATGGCTACACCTTC.

The chain links TRBV6-1 to TRBJ1-5, with TRBD1 as a possible D gene (5 bases). From germline, CDR1 is MNHNS and CDR2 SASEGT. The V and J ends lost 4 bases and 4 bases respectively, with 17 bases between them. CDR3 size: 16 residues. In DNA form, the CDR3 reads TGTGCCAGCAGTGCCCTGGGGGGAGGCTCGAATCAGCCCCAGCATTTT. The encoded protein is CASSALGGGSNQPQHF.

This chain's CDR3 is CASSPGADPYEQYF. The CDR3 DNA is TGTGCCAGCAGCCCAGGAGCGGATCCCTACGAGCAGTACTTC. This chain connects TRBV27 to TRBJ2-7, with D possibly matching TRBD2 (5 bases). CDR1 and CDR2 (germline): MNHEY, SMNVEV (reference sequence). The CDR3 spans 14 residues. V dropped 6 bases and J dropped 2 bases, with 14 bases sitting between them.

The CDR3 bases are TGTGCCAGCAGCTCCCAATCCGGACTCTATGGCTACACCTTC. Protein: CASSSQSGLYGYTF. The chain recombines TRBV3-1 (or the pseudogene TRBV3-2) with TRBJ1-2, with D unresolved. Per the germline V gene, CDR1 is LGHDT and CDR2 is YNNKEL (reference sequence). The CDR3 has 14 residues. V lost 5 bases and J 4 bases, leaving 14 bases between the germline ends.

This chain connects TRBV27 to TRBJ1-1; perhaps TRBD1 as D (5 bases). V was shortened by 2 bases and J by 1 base, with 11 bases between the two germline ends. Germline V gene data show CDR1 as MNHEY and CDR2 as SMNVEV (reference sequence). The CDR3 is 15 residues long. CDR3 sequence reads: CASSLRGFGNTEAFF. CDR3 nucleotide sequence: TGTGCCAGCAGTTTAAGGGGCTTTGGGAACACTGAAGCTTTCTTT.

The rearrangement joins TRBV11-3 to TRBJ2-3; 10 bases are a match to TRBD2. V trimming: 3 bases; J trimming: 0 bases; junction bases outside the gene matches: 3. CDR1 and CDR2 from the germline V gene are SGHNT and YENEEA. The CDR3 sequence is 16 residues long. This CDR3 reads CASSFRAGGSTDTQYF. The CDR3 coding sequence is TGTGCCAGCAGCTTTCGAGCGGGGGGGAGCACAGATACGCAGTATTTT. The full variable domain, completed using reference TRBV11-3 and TRBJ2-3, is EAGVVQSPRYKIIEKKQPVAFWCNPISGHNTLYWYLQNLGQGPELLIRYENEEAVDDSQLPKDRFSAERLKGVDSTLKIQPAELGDSAVYLCASSFRAGGSTDTQYFGPGTRLTVL.

This rearrangement joins TRBV23-1 to TRBJ1-6, with 7 bases aligning to TRBD1. TRBV23-1 is an open reading frame, and its role is uncertain. The CDR3 totals 15 residues. V gave up 4 bases and J gave up 8 bases; unmatched junction bases: 8. The CDR3 DNA follows: TGCGCCAGCAGTCGTTTGACAGGGAAGGATTCACCCCTCCACTTT. It is translated as CASSRLTGKDSPLHF.

This chain joins TRBV7-2 and TRBJ2-5, with unresolved D. Deletions cut 2 bases from V and 5 bases from J, with 6 bases between. The germline gives CDR1 SGHTA, CDR2 FQGNSA. The CDR3 runs to 12 residues. CDR3 loop: CASSLYGETQYF. CDR3 in DNA: TGTGCCAGCAGCTTATATGGCGAGACCCAGTACTTC.

The V gene is TRBV12-3 or TRBV12-4, the J gene TRBJ2-5, with 7 bases aligning to TRBD2. This CDR3 is 12 amino acids long. The ends lost 10 bases at V and 7 bases at J; junction bases unmatched: 9. As DNA, the CDR3 is TGTGCCACCAAACGGGGGGAGGCGACCCAGTACTTC. Translated: CATKRGEATQYF.

The chain is built from TRBV10-1 and TRBJ2-5; tentative D call: TRBD1 (6 bases). The CDR3 runs 13 residues. Trimming left V 7 bases short and J 4 bases short, with 13 bases between. Germline lookup yields CDR1 WNHNN and CDR2 SYGVQD (reference sequence). CDR3 coding DNA: TGCGCCAGCATTACAGGGATAGGAGAGACCCAGTACTTC. Its protein product is CASITGIGETQYF.

The V call is TRBV7-2, the J call TRBJ1-2, with 9 bases lining up with TRBD1. The CDR3 runs to 16 residues. The trim removed 1 base at V and 7 bases at J, leaving 10 bases unmatched. In germline, CDR1 is SGHTA, CDR2 FQGNSA. The CDR3 region is CASSLDSTGGSSGYTF. The CDR3 DNA sequence: TGTGCCAGCAGCTTAGACTCGACAGGGGGTTCATCTGGCTACACCTTC. Based on the CDR3 plus reference TRBV7-2 and TRBJ1-2, the full variable domain is GAGVSQSPSNKVTEKGKDVELRCDPISGHTALYWYRQSLGQGLEFLIYFQGNSAPDKSGLPSDRFSAERTGGSVSTLTIQRTQQEDSAVYLCASSLDSTGGSSGYTFGSGTRLTVV.

The rearrangement uses TRBV5-1 and TRBJ2-5; 8 positions match TRBD1. The CDR3 loop spans 15 amino acids. Germline V gives CDR1 SGHRS, CDR2 YFSETQ. The V gene end was trimmed by 5 bases and the J gene end by 4 bases; junction bases not matched to a gene: 10. CDR3 bases: TGCGCCAGCAGAGAGTCAGGGGGCCCCCCAGAGACCCAGTACTTC. Residues: CASRESGGPPETQYF.

The chain uses TRBV28 and TRBJ2-1; TRBD2 matches 10 bases. Germline lookup yields CDR1 MDHEN and CDR2 SYDVKM. This CDR3 contains 13 residues. CDR3 residues: CAVGLAPRIEQFF. Here the CDR3 DNA reads TGTGCTGTGGGACTAGCGCCACGGATTGAGCAGTTCTTC.

V gene TRBV14 combines with J gene TRBJ2-5; 12 positions agree with TRBD2. Germline CDR1 is SGHDN and CDR2 is FVKESK. V trimming: 4 bases; J trimming: 1 base; junction bases outside the gene matches: 7. The length of the CDR3 is 17 residues. The CDR3 sequence: CASSRRTSGAFQETQYF. In DNA, the CDR3 is TGTGCCAGCAGCCGGCGGACTAGCGGGGCCTTCCAAGAGACCCAGTACTTC.

CDR3 protein: CASSQGRTSGRMYF. In nucleotides, the CDR3 is TGTGCCAGCAGCCAAGGGCGGACTAGCGGGAGAATGTACTTC. The J gene is TRBJ2-7, the V gene TRBV3-1 (or the pseudogene TRBV3-2); 13 nucleotides match TRBD2. The V gene's germline CDR1 is LGHDT and CDR2 YNNKEL (reference sequence). V dropped 1 base and J dropped 12; count of bases not matched to a gene: 6. This CDR3 comprises 14 residues.

J is TRBJ1-3 and V is TRBV19; D might be TRBD1 (5 bases). CDR3 length: 14 residues. With 2 bases removed from V and 4 bases from J, the gap between germline ends came to 9 bases. The germline CDR1 and CDR2 sequences are LNHDA and SQIVND (reference sequence). This CDR3 reads CASSIQGAGNTIYF. For the CDR3, the DNA is TGTGCCAGTAGTATACAGGGTGCCGGAAACACCATATATTTT. The full variable domain, with the rest looked up from reference TRBV19 and TRBJ1-3, is DGGITQSPKYLFRKEGQNVTLSCEQNLNHDAMYWYRQDPGQGLRLIYYSQIVNDFQKGDIAEGYSVSREKKESFPLTVTSAQKNPTAFYLCASSIQGAGNTIYFGEGSWLTVV.

The genes are TRBV5-4 and TRBJ1-2; D may be TRBD1 (5 bases). V lost 0 bases and J lost 5, with 14 bases in between. This CDR3 comprises 15 residues. Germline CDR1 SGHNT, CDR2 YYREEE (reference sequence). CDR3 sequence: CASSLGGTALYGYTF. The DNA for the CDR3 is TGTGCCAGCAGCTTGGGCGGGACGGCACTTTATGGCTACACCTTC.